This T cell receptor beta chain emerged from a study of shared T cell receptors in the human thymus. The CDR3 extends over 12 amino acids. V lost 4 bases and J lost 7, with 11 bases in between. Germline lookup yields CDR1 ENHRY and CDR2 SYGVKD. Measured with immunoSEQ multiplex PCR; TCRdb has only the in-frame clones, and not every one. This sample has under 700,000 clones, with approximately 80% found just once. Separately, the same data were catalogued under a study of human thymus T cells.

The TCR was taken from a boy younger than two with a congenital heart defect. This chain joins TRBV10-3 and TRBJ2-7; a possible D gene is TRBD2 (7 bases). The sequenced sample consisted of thymocytes. The chain's CDR3 is CAISGRGGEQYF. The CDR3 coding sequence is TGTGCCATCAGTGGCAGGGGAGGGGAGCAGTACTTC.